The 32 T cell receptor beta chains below all came from one sample that was sequenced in a study of identical twins. TCRdb reprocessed the 5' RACE reads with MiXCR, giving one entry per CDR3 protein. The table includes 450,000 or so distinct CDR3 sequences, 14% detected once. These sequences were also reported in another study, on yellow fever vaccine responses in identical twins.

Input material: CD4+ T cells sorted from blood. These receptors were collected from a woman aged 18-29 years in good health.

The V call is TRBV11-2, the J call TRBJ2-5, with 14 bases lining up with TRBD2. Germline-derived CDR1 and CDR2 are SGHAT and FQNNGV. J gave up 5 bases and V 4 bases, and 9 bases lay outside the gene matches. This CDR3 has 17 residues. CDR3 protein: CASSSPETSGREETQYF. In nucleotides, the CDR3 is TGTGCCAGCAGCTCCCCTGAGACTAGCGGGAGGGAGGAGACCCAGTACTTC.

The chain recombines TRBV29-1 with TRBJ2-3; no clear D. Germline values: CDR1 SQVTM, CDR2 ANQGSEA. Trimming took off 3 bases at V and 4 bases at J, with 11 bases between the two ends. The length of the CDR3 is 13 residues. The CDR3 loop reads CSVDRAWADTQYF. The CDR3, as DNA: TGCAGCGTTGATCGCGCGTGGGCAGATACGCAGTATTTT.

The V call is TRBV14, the J call TRBJ2-5; no reliable D call. The germline V gene encodes CDR1 SGHDN and CDR2 FVKESK. Trimming removed 0 bases at V and 1 base at J, with 6 bases between. The CDR3 sequence is 14 residues long. In DNA, the CDR3 is TGTGCCAGCAGCCAAGATCTCGTCCAAGAGACCCAGTACTTC. This translates into CASSQDLVQETQYF.

The chain uses TRBV20-1 and TRBJ2-2; TRBD1 or TRBD2 may be the D gene (6 bases each). The CDR3 extends over 14 amino acids. Trimming stripped 0 bases from V and 7 bases from J, with 12 bases between. Germline V lookup: CDR1 DFQATT, CDR2 SNEGSKA (reference sequence). The CDR3, as DNA: TGCAGTGCTAGAGACCCACAGGGAGGCGGGGAGCTGTTTTTT. This translates into CSARDPQGGGELFF.

This clonotype was counted a few times. The chain links TRBV3-1 to TRBJ1-6; D gene unclear. This CDR3 comprises 14 residues. V lost 2 bases and J lost 5, with 7 bases in between. Per germline, CDR1 LGHDT and CDR2 YNNKEL (reference sequence). CDR3 amino acids: CASSQLGDNSPLHF. The CDR3 nucleotides are TGTGCCAGCAGCCAACTCGGGGATAATTCACCCCTCCACTTT.

In this sample, this clonotype turned up a few times. The V and J genes are TRBV12-3 or TRBV12-4 and TRBJ2-2, with D tentatively TRBD2 (6 bases). Trimming removed 6 bases from V and 8 bases from J, with 16 bases in between. The CDR3 sequence is 14 residues long. The DNA of the CDR3 is TGTGCCAGCAGCCAGGAGGGGATCAGGGGGGAGCTGTTTTTT. Translation gives CASSQEGIRGELFF.

This clonotype was seen a few times. The J gene is TRBJ2-3, the V gene TRBV6-2 or TRBV6-3, with D possibly being TRBD2 (5 bases). This CDR3 is 14 amino acids long. Per germline, CDR1 MNHEY and CDR2 SVGEGT. Trimming shortened V by 6 bases and J by 7 bases, and 17 bases separated the two germline ends. The CDR3 here is CASRPPASKYTQYF. CDR3 DNA: TGTGCCAGCAGACCCCCCGCTAGCAAGTATACGCAGTATTTT.

This clonotype was seen a handful of times. The V call is TRBV11-2, the J call TRBJ2-7, with TRBD1 as a possible D gene (5 bases). CDR1 and CDR2 (germline): SGHAT, FQNNGV. The CDR3 spans 15 residues. V was cut by 3 bases and J by 1 base, with 13 bases left in between. The DNA of the CDR3 is TGTGCCAGCAGCTTGAATGCAGGGCAGTCCTACGAGCAGTACTTC. Translating it yields CASSLNAGQSYEQYF.

Many counts were recorded for this clonotype. This chain uses TRBV4-3 with TRBJ2-3, with 8 bases aligning to TRBD2. V trimming: 1 base; J trimming: 4 bases; junction bases outside the gene matches: 7. CDR1 and CDR2 from the germline V gene are LGHNA and YSLEER. This CDR3 has 16 residues. CDR3 sequence reads: CASSQVASGFADTQYF. CDR3 DNA: TGCGCCAGCAGCCAAGTTGCTAGCGGGTTTGCAGATACGCAGTATTTT.

This clonotype turned up a few times. The chain uses TRBV6-2 or TRBV6-3 and TRBJ2-7, with 9 bases that match TRBD2. CDR1 and CDR2 from the germline V gene are MNHEY and SVGEGT. The CDR3 is 18 residues long. The ends lost 6 bases at V and 4 bases at J; junction bases unmatched: 19. The CDR3 DNA sequence: TGTGCCAGCAGCCGACGAAGTCCCGGGACTAGCTACAAGTACGAGCAGTACTTC. This codes for CASSRRSPGTSYKYEQYF.

The V and J genes are TRBV12-3 or TRBV12-4 and TRBJ2-3, with D perhaps being TRBD1 or TRBD2 (5 bases each). The ends were cut back, 4 bases at V and 1 base at J, with 12 bases in the middle. CDR3 size: 15 residues. In DNA form, the CDR3 reads TGTGCCAGCAGTTGGGGGAAAGGGGGCACAGATACGCAGTATTTT. Amino acids: CASSWGKGGTDTQYF.

This chain uses TRBV12-3 or TRBV12-4 with TRBJ2-4, with D unclear. The CDR3 extends over 14 amino acids. V shed 3 bases and J shed 0 bases, with 6 bases lying between them. DNA of the CDR3: TGTGCCAGCAGTTTGTTAGTAGCCAAAAACATTCAGTACTTC. It codes for CASSLLVAKNIQYF.

This clonotype was observed a few times. V usage is TRBV11-2 and J usage is TRBJ2-7; D is uncertain. Germline lookup yields CDR1 SGHAT and CDR2 FQNNGV. V dropped 4 bases and J dropped 2 bases, with 6 bases sitting between them. CDR3 size: 12 residues. The CDR3, as DNA: TGTGCCAGCAGCTACACAGCCTACGAGCAGTACTTC. Encoded protein: CASSYTAYEQYF. Full variable domain (outside the CDR3, taken from reference TRBV11-2 and TRBJ2-7): EAGVAQSPRYKIIEKRQSVAFWCNPISGHATLYWYQQILGQGPKLLIQFQNNGVVDDSQLPKDRFSAERLKGVDSTLKIQPAKLEDSAVYLCASSYTAYEQYFGPGTRLTVT.

This clonotype was detected a few times. This chain connects TRBV20-1 to TRBJ2-2; tentatively, D is TRBD2 (6 bases). Germline V gene data show CDR1 as DFQATT and CDR2 as SNEGSKA (reference sequence). The CDR3 covers 14 residues. V was cut by 3 bases and J by 0 bases, with 8 bases left in between. This CDR3 is CSASGGANTGELFF. As DNA, the CDR3 is TGCAGTGCTAGCGGGGGAGCGAACACCGGGGAGCTGTTTTTT.

The V call is TRBV12-3 or TRBV12-4, the J call TRBJ2-7; 9 nucleotides align to TRBD1. V dropped 5 bases and J dropped 2; count of bases not matched to a gene: 13. The CDR3 is made up of 17 amino acids. CDR3 loop: CASSRAVGQGVTYEQYF. CDR3 DNA: TGTGCCAGCAGTCGAGCCGTGGGACAGGGAGTCACCTACGAGCAGTACTTC.

This clonotype appeared a few times. This sequence joins TRBV24-1 and TRBJ2-2, with D possibly matching TRBD2 (5 bases). The CDR3 totals 14 residues. Trimming took off 5 bases at V and 4 bases at J, with 10 bases between the two ends. Germline V gene data show CDR1 as KGHDR and CDR2 as SFDVKD. The CDR3 sequence is CATSGASSTGELFF. CDR3 sequence (DNA): TGTGCCACCAGTGGGGCTAGCAGCACCGGGGAGCTGTTTTTT.

Many counts were recorded for this clonotype. The chain employs TRBV29-1 and TRBJ2-7, with D possibly called TRBD1 or TRBD2 (5 bases each). With 2 bases removed from V and 1 base from J, the gap between germline ends came to 9 bases. Germline V lookup: CDR1 SQVTM, CDR2 ANQGSEA. CDR3 size: 13 residues. DNA for the CDR3: TGCAGCGTTGAACGGGACGGGTCCTACGAGCAGTACTTC. It codes for CSVERDGSYEQYF.

V usage is TRBV10-3 and J usage is TRBJ2-5; 12 nucleotides agree with TRBD2. The CDR3 contains 16 residues. The trim removed 4 bases at V and 2 bases at J, leaving 5 bases unmatched. Germline CDR1 reads ENHRY; CDR2 reads SYGVKD. CDR3 in DNA: TGTGCCATCAGTGGAGCTAGCGGGAGGGAACAAGAGACCCAGTACTTC. Residues: CAISGASGREQETQYF.

The V and J genes are TRBV29-1 and TRBJ2-2, with a tentative D call TRBD1 (5 bases). The germline V gene has CDR1 SQVTM and CDR2 ANQGSEA. This CDR3 has 12 residues. The V and J ends lost 3 bases and 7 bases respectively, with 9 bases between them. CDR3 in amino acids: CSVENRGGELFF. As DNA, the CDR3 is TGCAGCGTTGAGAATAGGGGCGGGGAGCTGTTTTTT.

The chain employs TRBV5-1 and TRBJ1-1; 7 nucleotides line up with TRBD1. The germline CDR1 and CDR2 sequences are SGHRS and YFSETQ. The CDR3 covers 16 residues. The V gene end was trimmed by 0 bases and the J gene end by 1 base; junction bases not matched to a gene: 6. CDR3 residues: CASSLGSQGTNTEAFF. The DNA of the CDR3 is TGCGCCAGCAGCTTGGGTTCACAGGGGACGAACACTGAAGCTTTCTTT.

The CDR3 spells CASSLGRGDYEQYF. The CDR3 nucleotides are TGCGCCAGCAGCTTGGGTAGAGGAGACTACGAGCAGTACTTC. The V and J genes are TRBV5-1 and TRBJ2-7; D is ambiguous. The CDR3 totals 14 residues. Looked up from germline, CDR1 is SGHRS and CDR2 is YFSETQ. V dropped 0 bases and J dropped 3 bases, with 10 bases sitting between them.

This clonotype was observed a handful of times. The V call is TRBV7-2, the J call TRBJ2-7; 12 bases are shared with TRBD1. The germline gives CDR1 SGHTA, CDR2 FQGNSA. This CDR3 contains 15 residues. The ends lost 2 bases at V and 6 bases at J; junction bases unmatched: 5. The DNA of the CDR3 is TGTGCCAGCAGCTTATTAGGGACAGGGGGCTTCGAGCAGTACTTC. Translated, it gives CASSLLGTGGFEQYF.

In its sample, this clonotype was seen a few times. CDR3 coding DNA: TGCGCCAGCAGCTTGGAGGTTGGCAGCACAGATACGCAGTATTTT. Its translation: CASSLEVGSTDTQYF. This chain links TRBV5-1 with TRBJ2-3; D unresolved. The V and J ends lost 0 bases and 0 bases respectively, with 8 bases between them. CDR1 and CDR2 from the germline V gene are SGHRS and YFSETQ. The CDR3 length is 15 residues.

The genes are TRBV28 and TRBJ2-5; 7 bases align to TRBD2. CDR3 size: 15 residues. Germline assignment: CDR1 MDHEN and CDR2 SYDVKM. V was clipped by 6 bases and J by 4 bases; unmatched bases: 11. The CDR3 DNA reads as TGTGCCAGCAGCTCCTTCTGGACTAGTCCAGAGACCCAGTACTTC. It is translated as CASSSFWTSPETQYF.

The chain has TRBV4-1 and TRBJ2-5; perhaps TRBD1 as D (5 bases). Deletions cut 0 bases from V and 2 bases from J, with 10 bases between. The germline V gene encodes CDR1 MGHRA and CDR2 YSYEKL. The CDR3 spans 15 residues. CDR3 nucleotide sequence: TGCGCCAGCAGCCAAGAGCGCCAGGGTCAAGAGACCCAGTACTTC. Protein: CASSQERQGQETQYF.

This clonotype was found many times. The chain recombines TRBV7-2 with TRBJ1-5, with 9 nucleotides matching TRBD1. The CDR3 is made up of 15 amino acids. J was trimmed by 3 bases and V by 6 bases; bases with no gene match: 6. Germline CDR1 SGHTA, CDR2 FQGNSA. CDR3 region: CASRSGQGPNQPQHF. The CDR3 nucleotides are TGTGCCAGCAGATCGGGACAGGGCCCCAATCAGCCCCAGCATTTT.

This clonotype has a handful of counts. The chain recombines TRBV7-9 with TRBJ2-6, with a tentative D call TRBD1 (6 bases). The length of the CDR3 is 16 residues. Germline V gene sequence: CDR1 SEHNR, CDR2 FQNEAQ (reference sequence). V was clipped by 5 bases and J by 4 bases, with 15 bases between them. The CDR3 sequence is CASSLGRGAGANVLTF. CDR3 DNA: TGTGCCAGCAGCCTGGGCAGGGGTGCAGGGGCCAACGTCCTGACTTTC.

With regard to this clonotype: This may arise from a read error, as a much more abundant clone is one base away. The rearrangement joins TRBV29-1 to TRBJ2-3; a possible D gene is TRBD1 (6 bases). Germline V CDR1 and CDR2: SQVTM, ANQGSEA. The CDR3 is made up of 12 amino acids. V shed 1 base and J shed 8 bases, with 10 bases lying between them. CDR3 sequence: CSVEVGGGTQYF. CDR3 nucleotides: TGCAGCGTTGAAGTAGGGGGTGGTACGCAGTATTTT.

The chain recombines TRBV11-2 with TRBJ2-4, with TRBD1 matching 10 bases. Unmatched junction bases numbered 12, after V lost 6 bases and J lost 1 base. CDR1 SGHAT and CDR2 FQNNGV come from the germline V gene. The CDR3 spans 18 residues. The CDR3 DNA reads TGTGCCAGCAGAGATTGGGACAGGGGAGGGTCGGCCAAAAACATTCAGTACTTC. Translation: CASRDWDRGGSAKNIQYF.

Ten or more counts support this clonotype. The chain couples TRBV4-3 to TRBJ2-1; 11 bases align to TRBD2. Per the germline V gene, CDR1 is LGHNA and CDR2 is YSLEER. V gave up 2 bases and J gave up 7 bases; unmatched junction bases: 10. This CDR3 region has 17 residues. CDR3 sequence (DNA): TGCGCCAGCAGCCAAAGTATTACCGGGACTAGCGGTAATGAGCAGTTCTTC. Protein product: CASSQSITGTSGNEQFF.

This clonotype was picked up many times. The chain joins TRBV12-3 or TRBV12-4 to TRBJ2-1; perhaps TRBD2 as D (7 bases). With 6 bases removed from V and 0 bases from J, the gap between germline ends came to 15 bases. CDR3 length equals 16 residues. The CDR3 DNA reads TGTGCCAGCAGAATTAGGGGGGGGGGCTCCTACAATGAGCAGTTCTTC. Its protein product is CASRIRGGGSYNEQFF.

About this clonotype: The junction differs from germline at one of its ends, possibly a read error. The chain links TRBV7-7 to TRBJ2-2; possible D gene TRBD2, 6 bases. The CDR3 spans 16 residues. Germline V gene data show CDR1 as SSHAT and CDR2 as FNYEAQ (reference sequence). The CDR3 DNA reads as TGTGCTAGCAGTTCCGGGACTGGAAGTAACACCGGGGAGCTGTTTTTT. It is translated as CASSSGTGSNTGELFF.